Listed here are 21 T cell receptor beta chains from one sample, sequenced in a study of CD8 T cells in ankylosing spondylitis. Study results and caveats: For ankylosing spondylitis blood, a TCR beta motif of several highly homologous variants appeared characteristic.

TCRdb used MiXCR to reprocess the 5' RACE reads, holding one entry per CDR3 protein. In the table there are around 430,000 distinct CDR3 sequences, over 15% of which are singletons. These receptors' antigens are unknown. The sample comprised blood, either unsorted or a sorted T cell fraction (not recorded which). These receptors were collected from a male donor with ankylosing spondylitis.

The chain carries TRBV28 and TRBJ2-5; 7 nucleotides line up with TRBD2. The trim removed 2 bases at V and 4 bases at J, leaving 13 bases unmatched. CDR1 is MDHEN, CDR2 SYDVKM, per germline. The CDR3 length is 17 residues. The CDR3 sequence is CASSLQRGGVKRETQYF. CDR3 DNA sequence: TGTGCCAGCAGTTTACAGAGGGGAGGGGTGAAGAGAGAGACCCAGTACTTC. Filled out from reference TRBV28 and TRBJ2-5, the complete variable domain reads DVKVTQSSRYLVKRTGEKVFLECVQDMDHENMFWYRQDPGLGLRLIYFSYDVKMKEKGDIPEGYSVSREKKERFSLILESASTNQTSMYLCASSLQRGGVKRETQYFGPGTRLLVL.

This clonotype was recorded at least ten times. This chain links TRBV29-1 with TRBJ1-1; 10 bases agree with TRBD1. The germline gives CDR1 SQVTM, CDR2 ANQGSEA. The CDR3 has 12 residues. V trimming: 7 bases; J trimming: 5 bases; junction bases outside the gene matches: 4. CDR3 residues: CSGGTGVTEAFF. The CDR3, as DNA: TGCAGCGGAGGGACAGGGGTAACTGAAGCTTTCTTT.

This clonotype has ten or more counts. The V and J genes are TRBV10-3 and TRBJ1-5, with D possibly TRBD1 on 6 matching bases. Per the germline V gene, CDR1 is ENHRY and CDR2 is SYGVKD. CDR3 length: 15 amino acids. The V end lost 0 bases, the J end lost 4 bases, and 10 bases lay between the germline ends. The CDR3 loop is CAISESGTSNQPQHF. DNA of the CDR3: TGTGCCATCAGTGAGTCTGGGACATCGAATCAGCCCCAGCATTTT.

This clonotype appeared a few times. J is TRBJ2-1 and V is TRBV10-3; D is possibly TRBD2 (5 bases). Germline V gene data show CDR1 as ENHRY and CDR2 as SYGVKD. Deletions cut 5 bases from V and 7 bases from J, with 6 bases between. The CDR3 covers 11 residues. The CDR3 region is CAISTGNEQFF. Here the CDR3 DNA reads TGTGCCATCAGTACGGGGAATGAGCAGTTCTTC.

The J gene is TRBJ1-1, the V gene TRBV12-3 or TRBV12-4; no firm D call. V shed 3 bases and J shed 4 bases, with 21 bases lying between them. This CDR3 has 17 amino acids. This CDR3 is CASSFIGNKRARTEAFF. The CDR3 DNA follows: TGTGCCAGCAGTTTTATTGGTAATAAAAGAGCTCGCACTGAAGCTTTCTTT.

This clonotype was seen a few times. V usage is TRBV12-3 or TRBV12-4 and J usage is TRBJ1-5, with 7 bases matching TRBD1. Trimming at V came to 6 bases and at J to 2 bases, leaving 7 bases not matched to a gene. The CDR3 spans 15 residues. CDR3 in DNA: TGTGCCAGCAGCTACGGACAGGAAGGCAATCAGCCCCAGCATTTT. Translated, it gives CASSYGQEGNQPQHF.

V gene TRBV7-3 combines with J gene TRBJ2-2; 10 bases map to TRBD1. The CDR3 spans 16 residues. The V segment lost 0 bases and the J segment 6 bases; nucleotides outside the gene matches: 4. Germline-derived CDR1 and CDR2 are SGHTA and FQGTGA. The CDR3 region is CASSLTGTGEAGELFF. The CDR3 DNA reads TGTGCCAGCAGCTTAACTGGGACAGGGGAGGCCGGGGAGCTGTTTTTT.

There are a few counts of this clonotype. The gene calls are TRBV11-2 and TRBJ2-1; TRBD1 matches 10 bases. The CDR3 loop spans 18 amino acids. J lost 6 bases, V lost 1 base, and 12 bases had no gene match. Germline assignment: CDR1 SGHAT and CDR2 FQNNGV. In nucleotides, the CDR3 is TGTGCCAGCAGCTTAGTTGTTTACGGGACAGGGGCGACCAATGAGCAGTTCTTC. Translation gives CASSLVVYGTGATNEQFF.

This clonotype was counted many times. V gene TRBV12-3 or TRBV12-4 combines with J gene TRBJ2-4; D uncertain. V lost 4 bases, J lost 0 bases, and 10 bases lay in between. The CDR3 has 15 residues. The CDR3 nucleotides are TGTGCCAGCAGTTCCTCCCAGGTAGCCAAAAACATTCAGTACTTC. This sequence encodes CASSSSQVAKNIQYF.

As for this clonotype: A single base separates this from a much larger clone, so it may be a read error. The chain combines TRBV2 with TRBJ1-1, with D unresolved. This CDR3 contains 11 residues. Trimming cost V 6 bases and J 3 bases, with 5 bases left between them. CDR1 SNHLY and CDR2 FYNNEI come from the germline V gene. The CDR3 sequence: CASRSYTEAFF. The CDR3, as DNA: TGTGCCAGCAGGTCCTACACTGAAGCTTTCTTT.

This clonotype appeared a few times. The chain links TRBV6-2 or TRBV6-3 to TRBJ1-2; TRBD1 agrees at 7 bases. The CDR3 is 16 residues long. The V gene end was trimmed by 2 bases and the J gene end by 4 bases; junction bases not matched to a gene: 10. The V gene's germline CDR1 is MNHEY and CDR2 SVGEGT. In DNA form, the CDR3 reads TGTGCCAGCAGTTACGGGACAGCCCGCACCTTCTATGGCTACACCTTC. Translating gives CASSYGTARTFYGYTF.

This clonotype was counted between two and nine times. The genes are TRBV6-1 and TRBJ2-2; D possibly corresponds to TRBD2 (5 bases). The length of the CDR3 is 15 residues. Trimming shortened V by 6 bases and J by 7 bases, and 18 bases separated the two germline ends. Germline V lookup: CDR1 MNHNS, CDR2 SASEGT. CDR3 protein: CASSQGRNRGGELFF. In DNA, the CDR3 is TGTGCCAGCAGCCAAGGGCGAAATCGGGGCGGGGAGCTGTTTTTT.

Ten or more counts support this clonotype. V usage is TRBV5-1 and J usage is TRBJ2-2, with a tentative D call TRBD1 (5 bases). The CDR3 is 13 amino acids. V was cut by 4 bases and J by 6 bases, with 10 bases left in between. Germline V gene sequence: CDR1 SGHRS, CDR2 YFSETQ. This chain's CDR3 is CASSVRESGELFF. DNA for the CDR3: TGCGCCAGCAGCGTCAGGGAATCCGGGGAGCTGTTTTTT.

V gene TRBV2 combines with J gene TRBJ2-1; the match to TRBD2 covers 11 bases. Germline lookup yields CDR1 SNHLY and CDR2 FYNNEI. This CDR3 contains 17 residues. V shed 7 bases and J 10 bases; nucleotides not matched to a gene: 18. The CDR3 is CASMLRGSSGRAREQFF. CDR3 DNA sequence: TGTGCCAGCATGCTGAGAGGGAGTAGCGGGAGGGCGAGGGAGCAGTTCTTC.

The chain couples TRBV10-3 to TRBJ1-1; possible D gene TRBD1, 6 bases. The V end lost 0 bases, the J end lost 4 bases, and 12 bases lay between the germline ends. Germline CDR1 is ENHRY and CDR2 is SYGVKD. The CDR3 extends over 15 amino acids. For the CDR3, the DNA is TGTGCCATCAGTGAGTCGATCGTAGGGGGCACTGAAGCTTTCTTT. This sequence encodes CAISESIVGGTEAFF.

The genes are TRBV9 and TRBJ2-3; D not certain. The CDR3 sequence is 14 residues long. Between the trimmed V and J ends, which lost 0 bases and 4 bases, there was a span of 9 bases. Germline CDR1 is SGDLS and CDR2 is YYNGEE. The DNA for the CDR3 is TGTGCCAGCAGCGTAGATCTCAGCTCAGATACGCAGTATTTT. The encoded protein is CASSVDLSSDTQYF.

The V and J genes are TRBV3-1 and TRBJ1-1; unclear D gene. Germline values: CDR1 LGHDT, CDR2 YNNKEL (reference sequence). This CDR3 has 14 residues. V was shortened by 2 bases and J by 1 base, with 8 bases between the two germline ends. The CDR3 spells CASSQTPGNTEAFF. The CDR3 nucleotides are TGTGCCAGCAGCCAAACTCCGGGGAACACTGAAGCTTTCTTT.

V is TRBV6-1 and J is TRBJ2-4, with 9 bases that match TRBD2. V gave up 3 bases and J gave up 2 bases; unmatched junction bases: 8. The CDR3 length is 17 residues. Germline-derived CDR1 and CDR2 are MNHNS and SASEGT. The CDR3 bases are TGTGCCAGCAGTGACTTAGGGCGGGAGGGCCCCAAAAACATTCAGTACTTC. Protein product: CASSDLGREGPKNIQYF.

The chain uses TRBV5-1 and TRBJ2-3; a weak D match, TRBD2 (7 bases). V lost 3 bases and J lost 7, with 18 bases in between. Germline CDR1 SGHRS, CDR2 YFSETQ. The CDR3 spans 15 residues. The CDR3 loop is CASSSSGGGMNTQYF. DNA for the CDR3: TGCGCCAGCAGCTCCTCTGGCGGGGGCATGAATACGCAGTATTTT. Variable domain in full (rest from reference TRBV5-1 and TRBJ2-3): KAGVTQTPRYLIKTRGQQVTLSCSPISGHRSVSWYQQTPGQGLQFLFEYFSETQRNKGNFPGRFSGRQFSNSRSEMNVSTLELGDSALYLCASSSSGGGMNTQYFGPGTRLTVL.

The chain recombines TRBV12-3 or TRBV12-4 with TRBJ1-1; D is uncertain. With 1 base removed from V and 1 base from J, the gap between germline ends came to 10 bases. The CDR3 spans 15 residues. The CDR3 here is CASSLVPTGNTEAFF. The CDR3 nucleotides are TGTGCCAGCAGTTTAGTGCCCACTGGGAACACTGAAGCTTTCTTT.

The chain uses TRBV9 and TRBJ1-5; D is undetermined. Trimming took off 3 bases at V and 6 bases at J, with 10 bases between the two ends. CDR1 SGDLS and CDR2 YYNGEE come from the germline V gene. The CDR3 covers 13 residues. CDR3 sequence reads: CASSAGPGQPQHF. The CDR3 DNA is TGTGCCAGCAGCGCGGGCCCGGGTCAGCCCCAGCATTTT. Together with reference TRBV9 and TRBJ1-5, the CDR3 gives the full variable domain: DSGVTQTPKHLITATGQRVTLRCSPRSGDLSVYWYQQSLDQGLQFLIQYYNGEERAKGNILERFSAQQFPDLHSELNLSSLELGDSALYFCASSAGPGQPQHFGDGTRLSIL.